The 2 T cell receptor beta chains below come from one sample, sequenced in a study of blood T cell repertoires in COVID-19. Some clones are missing from TCRdb's copy, which holds only in-frame ones; the method was immunoSEQ multiplex PCR. The repertoire has around 280,000 clones, 90% of them found once; the top ten carry 1.5% to 2%. The sample was PBMCs or T cells enriched from blood (not recorded which). These TCRs come from a woman in her late teens or twenties with acute COVID-19.

The chain couples TRBV7-3 to TRBJ2-1; 12 nucleotides line up with TRBD2. The CDR3 covers 17 residues. Germline trimming cut 0 bases from V and 8 bases from J; bases unmatched to any gene: 8. CDR1 and CDR2 from the germline V gene are SGHTA and FQGTGA. As DNA, the CDR3 is TGTGCCAGCAGCTTAACGGCTAGCGGGAGGGCGGGCGATGAGCAGTTCTTC. Protein: CASSLTASGRAGDEQFF.

V and J are TRBV2 and TRBJ1-2; D unclear. The CDR3 is made up of 16 amino acids. CDR1 SNHLY and CDR2 FYNNEI come from the germline V gene. Between the trimmed V and J ends, which lost 6 bases and 0 bases, there was a span of 17 bases. CDR3: CASSARGRTTNYGYTF. In nucleotides, the CDR3 is TGTGCCAGCAGCGCCCGTGGCAGAACTACTAACTATGGCTACACCTTC. The variable domain in full, completed from reference TRBV2 and TRBJ1-2, reads EPEVTQTPSHQVTQMGQEVILRCVPISNHLYFYWYRQILGQKVEFLVSFYNNEISEKSEIFDDQFSVERPDGSNFTLKIRSTKLEDSAMYFCASSARGRTTNYGYTFGSGTRLTVV.